The clone carrying this T cell receptor (beta chain) was counted only a few times. This CDR3 has 14 amino acids. The V and J ends lost 7 bases and 4 bases respectively, with 16 bases between them. Germline V gene lookup returns CDR1 GTSNPN and CDR2 SVGIG (reference sequence). This entry comes from a study of blood T cell repertoires in COVID-19. On the study more broadly: Both acute and convalescent COVID-19 samples were obtained from the United States, Italy and Spain. T cells, B-cell-depleted T cells, or PBMCs provided the cDNA or gDNA that served as material.

Authors' analysis steps: Estimates of nucleated cell counts were drawn from the amplification of reference gene primers. Sequencing was performed with immunoSEQ multiplex PCR; in TCRdb, only in-frame clones are kept and a portion is missing. The DNA gave D and trimming, while V, J and clone size come from that table. The data contain 130,000 to 150,000 clones, more than 75% of them singletons. This clonotype was obtained from a woman aged 40 to 55 with acute or convalescent COVID-19. V usage is TRBV30 and J usage is TRBJ1-4, with D perhaps matching TRBD1 (5 bases). Sequencing used peripheral blood. As DNA, the CDR3 is TGTGCCTACCACGCGGGACCGATTAATGAAAAACTGTTTTTT. Encoded protein: CAYHAGPINEKLFF.